The present entry profiles one TCR beta chain with its context. Its antigen is unknown. The data were taken from a study of cytomegalovirus exposure and HLA in healthy donors. Findings of the study overall: 164 TCR beta chains were listed as cytomegalovirus-associated.

CDR3 length equals 14 residues. Germline assignment: CDR1 KGHSH and CDR2 LQKENI. Trimming stripped 2 bases from V and 2 bases from J, with 9 bases between. The PCR had 60 Vbeta and 13 Jbeta primers. The method was immunoSEQ multiplex PCR; TCRdb's version includes in-frame clones alone and lacks a portion of them. The table lists about 190,000 clones, more than 70% of them singletons. The specimen was PBMCs. J is TRBJ1-2 and V is TRBV18, with no clear D. The TCR was taken from a young man in good health and CMV-seropositive. The CDR3 spells CASSPTSANYGYTF. Written as DNA, the CDR3 is TGTGCCAGCTCACCAACTAGTGCAAACTATGGCTACACCTTC.